Presented here are 20 T cell receptor beta chains from one specimen sequenced in a study of response to subunit inactivated influenza vaccine. Each CDR3 protein is one row after TCRdb ran MiXCR on the RT-PCR reads. Of 400,000 to 650,000 distinct CDR3 sequences listed, roughly 7.6% were seen once; the top ten hold 10% to 15%. The material sequenced was PBMCs from blood, taken about 23 months after vaccination. Source of these receptors: a man between 50 and 75 years old who received an inactivated influenza vaccine.

This clonotype was counted many times. V and J are TRBV12-3 or TRBV12-4 and TRBJ2-6, with D perhaps matching TRBD1 (5 bases). The CDR3 consists of 15 residues. Trimming shortened V by 7 bases and J by 4 bases, and 14 bases separated the two germline ends. CDR3 loop: CASTSGADGANVLTF. The CDR3 nucleotides are TGTGCCAGCACAAGTGGGGCTGACGGGGCCAACGTCCTGACTTTC.

This clonotype was recorded a few times. The CDR3 region is CASSRPGTRRQETQYF. The CDR3 bases are TGCGCCAGCAGCCGACCAGGGACTAGGCGTCAAGAGACCCAGTACTTC. V is TRBV4-1 and J is TRBJ2-5; 8 nucleotides align to TRBD2. V gave up 4 bases and J gave up 2 bases; unmatched junction bases: 9. The germline V gene has CDR1 MGHRA and CDR2 YSYEKL. The CDR3 has 16 residues.

This chain joins TRBV7-9 and TRBJ1-1; D gene uncertain. Trimming pared 5 bases from V and 0 bases from J, leaving 7 bases between. CDR1 is SEHNR, CDR2 FQNEAQ, per germline (reference sequence). The CDR3 is made up of 13 amino acids. The CDR3 DNA reads as TGTGCCAGCAGCACTCTAGTGAACACTGAAGCTTTCTTT. It translates to CASSTLVNTEAFF.

A few counts support this clonotype. The gene calls are TRBV7-2 and TRBJ2-7; 8 nucleotides line up with TRBD2. V lost 1 base to trimming and J lost 5 bases; unmatched junction nucleotides: 10. The CDR3 is 16 residues long. Germline lookup yields CDR1 SGHTA and CDR2 FQGNSA. CDR3 coding DNA: TGTGCCAGCAGCTTAGGTCCGGCGGGAGGTCACGACGAGCAGTACTTC. This gives the protein CASSLGPAGGHDEQYF.

The V call is TRBV7-2, the J call TRBJ1-1, with D hard to call. The CDR3 length is 14 residues. Germline V lookup: CDR1 SGHTA, CDR2 FQGNSA. V was clipped by 0 bases and J by 10 bases, with 15 bases between them. CDR3 sequence: CASSLAPEGVGAFF. CDR3 coding DNA: TGTGCCAGCAGCTTAGCCCCTGAGGGCGTCGGAGCTTTCTTT.

This clonotype has ten or more counts. V and J are TRBV12-3 or TRBV12-4 and TRBJ2-7, with 12 bases identical to TRBD1. This CDR3 is 18 amino acids long. After removal of 5 bases from V and 7 bases from J, the junction contained 18 bases not matched to a gene. Here the CDR3 DNA reads TGTGCCAGCAGTCTCTCGGTTGTATGGGACAGGGGGCAGGGAGAGCAGTACTTC. It specifies CASSLSVVWDRGQGEQYF.

There are a few counts of this clonotype. The chain is built from TRBV12-3 or TRBV12-4 and TRBJ2-3; D is perhaps TRBD2 (6 bases). The CDR3 has 13 residues. Trimming removed 3 bases from V and 6 bases from J, with 10 bases in between. The chain's CDR3 is CASSFGGFDTQYF. The CDR3 nucleotides are TGTGCCAGCAGTTTTGGAGGGTTTGATACGCAGTATTTT.

This clonotype appeared many times. The chain combines TRBV18 with TRBJ2-7; 7 nucleotides agree with TRBD2. The CDR3 is made up of 15 amino acids. Losses at the gene ends were 4 bases for V and 2 bases for J; bases not matched to a gene: 8. CDR1 and CDR2 from the germline V gene are KGHSH and LQKENI. CDR3 nucleotide sequence: TGTGCCAGCTCACTAAGCGGGACTACCCCCTACGAGCAGTACTTC. Its protein is CASSLSGTTPYEQYF.

Only a few counts were recorded for this clonotype. The gene calls are TRBV6-1 and TRBJ2-7; TRBD1 might be the D (5 bases). CDR3 size: 14 residues. V was pared by 5 bases and J by 1 base, with 12 bases between. Germline CDR1 reads MNHNS; CDR2 reads SASEGT. DNA of the CDR3: TGTGCCAGCAGTCGTGACAGCTTATCCTACGAGCAGTACTTC. Its translation is CASSRDSLSYEQYF.

The table lists this clonotype with many counts. This sequence joins TRBV7-2 and TRBJ2-5; D gene unclear. The germline V gene has CDR1 SGHTA and CDR2 FQGNSA. The V end lost 1 base, the J end lost 0 bases, and 6 bases lay between the germline ends. CDR3 length: 14 amino acids. CDR3 coding DNA: TGTGCCAGCAGCTTAGACGCGTACCAAGAGACCCAGTACTTC. Translating it yields CASSLDAYQETQYF.

The chain recombines TRBV7-8 with TRBJ1-5; D remains ambiguous. Germline V gene sequence: CDR1 SGHVS, CDR2 FQNEAQ. There are 13 residues in the CDR3. The ends were cut back, 2 bases at V and 4 bases at J, with 6 bases in the middle. The CDR3 loop reads CASSLHQNQPQHF. Here the CDR3 DNA reads TGTGCCAGCAGCTTACATCAGAATCAGCCCCAGCATTTT. The full variable domain, its missing parts supplied by reference TRBV7-8 and TRBJ1-5, is GAGVSQSPRYKVAKRGQDVALRCDPISGHVSLFWYQQALGQGPEFLTYFQNEAQLDKSGLPSDRFFAERPEGSVSTLKIQRTQQEDSAVYLCASSLHQNQPQHFGDGTRLSIL.

V gene TRBV28 combines with J gene TRBJ1-6; D unresolved. Trimming shortened V by 5 bases and J by 7 bases, and 18 bases separated the two germline ends. Looked up from germline, CDR1 is MDHEN and CDR2 is SYDVKM. This CDR3 is built from 16 residues. CDR3 DNA: TGTGCCAGCAGTCCCCCGGGCCCGGGGAGGAATTCACCCCTCCACTTT. Its translation: CASSPPGPGRNSPLHF.

There are many counts of this clonotype. This chain connects TRBV2 to TRBJ2-7; the match to TRBD1 covers 8 bases. V shed 8 bases and J 6 bases; nucleotides not matched to a gene: 6. The CDR3 runs 12 residues. The germline V gene encodes CDR1 SNHLY and CDR2 FYNNEI. The CDR3 nucleotides read TGTGCCAGCTTCCAGGGGGCTGGCGAGCAGTACTTC. This codes for CASFQGAGEQYF.

The rearrangement joins TRBV18 to TRBJ2-2, with 7 bases fitting TRBD1. The CDR3 extends over 15 amino acids. Germline V gives CDR1 KGHSH, CDR2 LQKENI. The ends lost 2 bases at V and 3 bases at J; junction bases unmatched: 3. CDR3 nucleotides: TGTGCCAGCTCACCATCGACAGGGTACACCGGGGAGCTGTTTTTT. Translation gives CASSPSTGYTGELFF.

The table lists this clonotype with many counts. The chain carries TRBV7-2 and TRBJ2-1, with D perhaps assigned TRBD1 or TRBD2 (5 bases each). The germline V and J ends were trimmed by 6 bases and 10 bases, with 19 bases remaining between them. CDR1 and CDR2 (germline): SGHTA, FQGNSA. The CDR3 runs to 14 residues. CDR3 sequence reads: CASRRNDRGIEQFF. CDR3 coding DNA: TGTGCCAGCAGACGAAACGACCGGGGCATAGAGCAGTTCTTC.

This clonotype has only a few counts. The gene calls are TRBV3-1 and TRBJ1-5; 7 nucleotides match TRBD1. The CDR3 extends over 15 amino acids. The trim removed 1 base at V and 1 base at J, leaving 1 base unmatched. Germline CDR1 LGHDT, CDR2 YNNKEL (reference sequence). The CDR3 here is CASSQVQGSNQPQHF. The CDR3, as DNA: TGTGCCAGCAGCCAAGTACAGGGGAGCAATCAGCCCCAGCATTTT.

This clonotype was counted ten times or more. The rearrangement links TRBV20-1 to TRBJ1-1; TRBD1 matches at 8 bases. CDR1 is DFQATT and CDR2 is SNEGSKA in the germline V gene (reference sequence). V was pared by 3 bases and J by 1 base, with 4 bases of the junction left unmatched. The CDR3 is 14 residues long. As DNA, the CDR3 is TGCAGTGCTAGCAGGGGGCCTTCGAACACTGAAGCTTTCTTT. Encoded protein: CSASRGPSNTEAFF.

Remarks on this clonotype: This may arise from a read error, as a much more abundant clone is one base away. The rearrangement links TRBV28 to TRBJ2-1, with 8 nucleotides matching TRBD2. The CDR3 loop spans 17 amino acids. Per germline, CDR1 MDHEN and CDR2 SYDVKM. CDR3 protein: CASSGKTFSGRDNEHFF. DNA of the CDR3: TGTGCCAGCAGTGGGAAGACATTCAGCGGGAGAGACAATGAGCATTTCTTC.

This clonotype was counted between two and nine times. The CDR3 reads CASSAGTVVNSGANVLTF. DNA of the CDR3: TGTGCCAGCAGTGCCGGGACGGTTGTCAACTCTGGGGCCAACGTCCTGACTTTC. The chain joins TRBV6-1 to TRBJ2-6; D may match TRBD1 or TRBD2 (5 bases each). V was shortened by 4 bases and J by 0 bases, with 16 bases between the two germline ends. Germline CDR1 and CDR2: MNHNS and SASEGT. This CDR3 spans 18 amino acids.

This chain connects TRBV27 to TRBJ2-3; possibly TRBD2 for D (5 bases). CDR1 is MNHEY, CDR2 SMNVEV, per germline (reference sequence). The V gene lost 6 bases and the J gene lost 6 bases, with 22 bases spanning the gap. The CDR3 consists of 16 residues. CDR3 sequence: CASSRTSATWRDTQYF. Written as DNA, the CDR3 is TGTGCCAGCAGCCGAACTAGTGCTACTTGGCGCGATACGCAGTATTTT.